This TCR beta chain was observed in a study of blood T cells in healthy people across ages. Next came a second PCR, run for about 6 to 12 cycles, which used a sample-barcoded 5' primer along with a J-beta primer mix. A minimum of 2.5 million CDR3-containing paired-end reads was obtained for each sample. TCRdb processed the 5' RACE reads anew with MiXCR; each CDR3 protein has one entry. The sample includes about 680,000 distinct CDR3 sequences, approximately 50% of them seen just once. As regards this clonotype: Its antigen is undetermined.

Study observations and caveats: Calculation of diversity from one million T cells yielded estimates considered to be underestimates. Long-lived donors carried more naive CD4+ cells and greater diversity than aged donors.

Each sample yielded at least 6 million isolated PBMCs. V was clipped by 5 bases and J by 1 base, with 9 bases between them. The germline gives CDR1 SGHRS, CDR2 YFSETQ. There are 13 residues in the CDR3. The genes are TRBV5-1 and TRBJ2-5; D may correspond to TRBD1 or TRBD2 (5 bases each). This clonotype was obtained from a woman aged 55-70 years in good health. Sequences were obtained from blood. The CDR3 is CASSGGPQETQYF. DNA for the CDR3: TGCGCCAGCAGTGGGGGACCCCAAGAGACCCAGTACTTC.